What follows describes a single T cell receptor (beta chain). After removal of 5 bases from V and 1 base from J, the junction contained 4 bases not matched to a gene. The CDR3 has 15 residues. Germline-derived CDR1 and CDR2 are MNHEY and SMNVEV (reference sequence). In the original processing: By means of reference gene primer amplification, nucleated cell counts were estimated. The table came from immunoSEQ multiplex PCR; TCRdb's copy has only in-frame clones and leaves some out. The V and J calls and the clone size are those of that table, but D and trimming were determined from the DNA. Among over 200,000 clones listed, approximately 84% were seen once. The data are from a study of blood T cell repertoires in COVID-19. Study background: COVID-19 samples, acute and convalescent, were from the United States, Italy and Spain.

Patients from Seattle were sampled longitudinally, starting during active infection. The gene calls are TRBV27 and TRBJ2-4, with 8 bases lining up with TRBD1. The TCR sequence derives from a man over 45 with COVID-19, enrolled during active disease. Material: peripheral blood. CDR3 loop: CASSAQGAAKNIQYF. CDR3 nucleotides: TGTGCCAGCAGTGCCCAGGGGGCCGCCAAAAACATTCAGTACTTC.